Each of the 17 T cell receptor beta chains below was sequenced from the same sample in a study of low-dose radiotherapy and immunotherapy resistance in tumors. Alpha and beta chains were covered, as first-strand cDNA relied on TRAV- and TRBV-specific primers. With a V-primer adapter and a constant-region primer, TCRs were amplified for roughly 21 PCR cycles. TCRdb reanalysed the reads using MiXCR and keeps one entry per CDR3 protein. The sample yields about 39,000 distinct CDR3 sequences, less than 25% seen once. Regarding time point: after trial treatment. Treatment here: LDRT plus nivolumab, ipilimumab, low-dose cyclophosphamide and aspirin (RACIN trial). The starting material was PBMCs, obtained after low-dose radiotherapy plus immunotherapy. Receptors originate from a female donor with ovarian cancer.

V usage is TRBV7-2 and J usage is TRBJ1-1; maybe TRBD1 (6 bases). CDR1 and CDR2 from the germline V gene are SGHTA and FQGNSA. The CDR3 has 14 residues. V was trimmed by 5 bases and J by 5 bases, leaving 15 bases between them. In DNA, the CDR3 is TGTGCCAGCAGCACCGAGGGGGGGAGGACTGAAGCTTTCTTT. Translating it yields CASSTEGGRTEAFF.

This clonotype was counted ten times or more. V and J are TRBV12-3 or TRBV12-4 and TRBJ2-3; no firm D call. CDR3 length: 10 residues. Trimming cost V 8 bases and J 1 base, with 1 base left between them. CDR3 in amino acids: CASGTDTQYF. CDR3 DNA: TGTGCCAGCGGCACAGATACGCAGTATTTT.

The rearrangement joins TRBV12-3 or TRBV12-4 to TRBJ2-5; D is perhaps TRBD2 (6 bases). Trimming shortened V by 6 bases and J by 0 bases, and 14 bases separated the two germline ends. The CDR3 has 15 residues. The CDR3 protein is CASRASASDQETQYF. Written as DNA, the CDR3 is TGTGCCAGCAGGGCATCGGCTAGCGACCAAGAGACCCAGTACTTC.

This clonotype was observed once. A far larger clone is off by one base, so a read error is likely. V is TRBV7-7 and J is TRBJ2-1; TRBD1 matches 7 bases. From germline, CDR1 is SSHAT and CDR2 FNYEAQ (reference sequence). This CDR3 comprises 13 residues. This CDR3 reads CASSVGTAYEQFF. The CDR3 coding sequence is TGTGCTAGCAGCGTCGGGACAGCCTACGAGCAGTTCTTC.

This chain uses TRBV14 with TRBJ2-1; 7 nucleotides match TRBD1. Germline trimming cut 5 bases from V and 7 bases from J; bases unmatched to any gene: 14. Germline lookup yields CDR1 SGHDN and CDR2 FVKESK. The CDR3 sequence is 16 residues long. The CDR3 sequence is CASSERVDRWLNEQFF. The CDR3 nucleotides are TGTGCCAGCAGCGAACGGGTGGACAGGTGGCTAAATGAGCAGTTCTTC. Supplemented by reference TRBV14 and TRBJ2-1, the full variable domain reads EAGVTQFPSHSVIEKGQTVTLRCDPISGHDNLYWYRRVMGKEIKFLLHFVKESKQDESGMPNNRFLAERTGGTYSTLKVQPAELEDSGVYFCASSERVDRWLNEQFFGPGTRLTVL.

A remark on this clonotype: With a far larger clone one base away, a read error is the likely cause. The chain carries TRBV24-1 and TRBJ2-7; 11 positions agree with TRBD1. CDR1 KGHDR and CDR2 SFDVKD come from the germline V gene. The V gene end was trimmed by 4 bases and the J gene end by 7 bases; junction bases not matched to a gene: 11. The CDR3 covers 16 residues. The CDR3 loop reads CATSDPRDRGDNEQYF. The CDR3 bases are TGTGCCACCAGTGACCCGAGGGACAGGGGGGACAATGAGCAGTACTTC.

This clonotype was recorded many times. The chain recombines TRBV29-1 with TRBJ2-1, with TRBD2 identical over 9 bases. The trim removed 4 bases at V and 0 bases at J, leaving 7 bases unmatched. The germline V gene has CDR1 SQVTM and CDR2 ANQGSEA. The CDR3 is made up of 16 amino acids. The CDR3 spells CSVVGGGASSYNEQFF. The CDR3 region has the DNA TGCAGCGTTGTCGGCGGGGGGGCAAGCTCCTACAATGAGCAGTTCTTC.

DNA for the CDR3: TGTGCCAGCGGCCCAGTTGGCAATGAGCAGTTCTTC. Translating gives CASGPVGNEQFF. The J gene is TRBJ2-1, the V gene TRBV18, with no clear D. V lost 8 bases, J lost 6 bases, and 11 bases lay in between. The V gene's germline CDR1 is KGHSH and CDR2 LQKENI. The CDR3 loop spans 12 amino acids.

This clonotype was seen at least ten times. The rearrangement joins TRBV20-1 to TRBJ1-6; a weak D match, TRBD1 (5 bases). The V end was cut by 2 bases, the J end by 8 bases, with 13 bases between. In germline, CDR1 is DFQATT, CDR2 SNEGSKA (reference sequence). The CDR3 totals 14 residues. CDR3 DNA sequence: TGCAGTGCTAGAAAGCCGGGGGTGGATTCACCCCTCCACTTT. Protein: CSARKPGVDSPLHF.

This clonotype has at least ten counts. J is TRBJ2-7 and V is TRBV28; D is perhaps TRBD2 (6 bases). The germline V gene has CDR1 MDHEN and CDR2 SYDVKM. The CDR3 contains 12 residues. V gave up 0 bases and J gave up 6 bases, with 6 bases separating them. The DNA for the CDR3 is TGTGCCAGCAGTTTATGGGGGGGCGAGCAGTACTTC. Its translation: CASSLWGGEQYF.

This clonotype was observed a handful of times. The chain carries TRBV19 and TRBJ1-6; D possibly corresponds to TRBD1 (5 bases). The CDR3 contains 15 residues. V lost 1 base and J 8 bases, leaving 12 bases between the germline ends. Germline V lookup: CDR1 LNHDA, CDR2 SQIVND (reference sequence). The CDR3 coding sequence is TGTGCCAGTAGTATAGGGGACCTTGGAGATTCACCCCTCCACTTT. Encoded protein: CASSIGDLGDSPLHF. The complete variable domain, with remaining parts taken from reference TRBV19 and TRBJ1-6, reads DGGITQSPKYLFRKEGQNVTLSCEQNLNHDAMYWYRQDPGQGLRLIYYSQIVNDFQKGDIAEGYSVSREKKESFPLTVTSAQKNPTAFYLCASSIGDLGDSPLHFGNGTRLTVT.

As regards this clonotype: The likely explanation is a read error, given a far larger clone one base away. The V and J genes are TRBV6-6 and TRBJ2-6; no firm D call. Germline V gene lookup returns CDR1 MNHNY and CDR2 SVGAGI (reference sequence). The CDR3 contains 16 residues. Written as DNA, the CDR3 is TGTGCCGGCAGTGAAGCGATTTACACTGGGGCCAACGTCCTGACTTTC. Amino acids: CAGSEAIYTGANVLTF.

This clonotype has a count of ten or more. The chain is built from TRBV5-1 and TRBJ1-1; D is unresolved. This CDR3 has 13 residues. Trimming took off 4 bases at V and 4 bases at J, with 11 bases between the two ends. Germline CDR1 reads SGHRS; CDR2 reads YFSETQ. This chain's CDR3 is CASSPTVATEAFF. As DNA, the CDR3 is TGCGCCAGCAGCCCAACGGTGGCCACTGAAGCTTTCTTT.

V and J are TRBV20-1 and TRBJ2-1, with D possibly being TRBD2 (5 bases). Germline assignment: CDR1 DFQATT and CDR2 SNEGSKA (reference sequence). Trimming left V 5 bases short and J 9 bases short, with 11 bases between. The CDR3 runs 11 residues. This CDR3 reads CSARLGSEQFF. In DNA form, the CDR3 reads TGCAGTGCTCGCTTGGGGAGTGAGCAGTTCTTC.

This clonotype came up many times. V gene TRBV29-1 combines with J gene TRBJ1-6; D gene unclear. Germline CDR1 and CDR2: SQVTM and ANQGSEA. V lost 0 bases and J 10 bases, leaving 10 bases between the germline ends. The CDR3 runs to 13 residues. CDR3 sequence: CSVEESLGSPLHF. CDR3 in DNA: TGCAGCGTTGAAGAATCCCTGGGGTCACCCCTCCACTTT.

This clonotype has ten or more counts. This sequence joins TRBV11-2 and TRBJ2-2; D possibly corresponds to TRBD2 (6 bases). V dropped 5 bases and J dropped 6 bases, with 25 bases sitting between them. Per the germline V gene, CDR1 is SGHAT and CDR2 is FQNNGV. The CDR3 runs 18 residues. CDR3 protein: CASSPGDRTPRTSGELFF. The CDR3 DNA is TGTGCCAGCAGCCCGGGAGATCGGACACCAAGAACCTCCGGGGAGCTGTTTTTT.

At least ten counts were recorded for this clonotype. The genes are TRBV28 and TRBJ1-1; TRBD1 agrees at 7 bases. Trimming cost V 5 bases and J 7 bases; bases outside gene matches: 16. The length of the CDR3 is 16 residues. CDR1 and CDR2 from the germline V gene are MDHEN and SYDVKM. The CDR3 bases are TGTGCCAGCAGTACCACACTTGCTCAGGGGGAGTATGAAGCTTTCTTT. Translated: CASSTTLAQGEYEAFF.